A selection of T cell receptor beta chains follows, all from one sample in a study of blood T cell repertoires in COVID-19. TCRdb's copy holds only in-frame clones and misses some; the assay was immunoSEQ multiplex PCR. Here the sample spans 290,000 or so clones, 86% being singletons. The sequencing sample was made of PBMCs or T cells enriched from blood (not recorded which). The receptors shown here come from a young woman who had recovered from COVID-19. CDR3s include the opening cysteine and the closing phenylalanine or tryptophan. Each record gives: J gene, V gene, D gene, clone size, CDR3 DNA, CDR3 protein. A D gene is named only where the DNA matches it firmly. Not all rows give a size; the values are once, few, many and, for expanded clones, a class.

TRBJ2-3	TRBV5-6	TRBD2	.	TGTGCCAGCAGCCGGACTAGCGGGAGGGCCGGAACAATCGATACGCAGTATTTT	CASSRTSGRAGTIDTQYF
TRBJ1-1	TRBV3-1/TRBV3-2	TRBD1	.	TGTGCCAGCAGCCAAGACAGGACAGGGATGAACACTGAAGCTTTCTTT	CASSQDRTGMNTEAFF
TRBJ2-7	TRBV6-5	.	.	TGTGCCAGCAGTTACTCGAGACGGCTGAGGGAGCAGTACTTC	CASSYSRRLREQYF
TRBJ1-6	TRBV7-2	TRBD1	.	TGTGCCAGCAGCTTAATGACAGGGGGAGTCGGCTATAATTCACCCCTCCACTTT	CASSLMTGGVGYNSPLHF
TRBJ2-1	TRBV5-1	.	.	TGCGCCAGCAGCTTGGGGCAGGGTTGGGCCGATGAGCAGTTCTTC	CASSLGQGWADEQFF
TRBJ2-2	TRBV10-3	TRBD1	once	TGTGCCATCAGGACAGGGTTGGGGAACACCGGGGAGCTGTTTTTT	CAIRTGLGNTGELFF
TRBJ2-1	TRBV6-4	TRBD2	once	TGTGCCAGCAGTGACCGCGGGGGGGCCCCCAATGAGCAGTTCTTC	CASSDRGGAPNEQFF
TRBJ2-3	TRBV15	.	.	TGTGCCACCAGCAGAGATAGCAGCACAGATACGCAGTATTTT	CATSRDSSTDTQYF
TRBJ1-1	TRBV10-1	TRBD1	.	TGCGCCAGCAGTGATGAGGACAGGGGGCACAGCACTGAAGCTTTCTTT	CASSDEDRGHSTEAFF
TRBJ1-5	TRBV7-9	.	.	TGTGCCAGCAGCTTAGACCCCGGGCAGGCGGGCGTTCAGCCCCAGCATTTT	CASSLDPGQAGVQPQHF
TRBJ2-2	TRBV10-3	TRBD1	.	TGTGCCAACGCCCGGGACAGAGACACCGGGGAGCTGTTTTTT	CANARDRDTGELFF
TRBJ1-2	TRBV4-3	.	.	TGCGCCAGCAGCCAAGTATCGGGGTCGGGCTATGACTACACCTTC	CASSQVSGSGYDYTF
TRBJ2-5	TRBV28	TRBD1	.	TGTGCCAGCAAAAGGACAGGGCTTTGGGAGACCCAGTACTTC	CASKRTGLWETQYF
TRBJ2-3	TRBV5-1	.	.	TGCGCCAGCAGCTTGGTCGCAGATACGCAGTATTTT	CASSLVADTQYF
TRBJ2-5	TRBV18	.	.	TGTGCCAGCTCACCACCGACTAGTTGGACCCAGTACTTC	CASSPPTSWTQYF
TRBJ1-1	TRBV28	.	.	TGTGCCACCTTAGGTTTTGGGGGGATGAGTACTGAAGCTTTCTTT	CATLGFGGMSTEAFF
TRBJ2-1	TRBV15	TRBD1	.	TGTGCCACCAGCAGAGACCGGACAGGGGGCATCGATGAGCAGTTCTTC	CATSRDRTGGIDEQFF
TRBJ2-2	TRBV4-1	.	once	TGCGCCAGCAGCCTCATTGGGCTCAACACCGGGGAGCTGTTTTTT	CASSLIGLNTGELFF